A selection of T cell receptor beta chains follows, all from one sample in a study of blood T cell repertoires in COVID-19. The data were produced by immunoSEQ multiplex PCR, yet TCRdb's version contains in-frame clones alone and is incomplete. The sample holds 260,000 or so clones, approximately 85% seen once. The sample was peripheral blood. The origin of the receptors is a man between 18 and 29 years old with active or convalescent COVID-19. The CDR3 runs from the conserved cysteine through the conserved F or W. D genes are given only for firm matches. The listing skips clone size in some rows; elsewhere it reads once, few, many or a size class.

v_gene | abundance | d_gene | CDR3aa
TRBV11-3 | - | - | CASSPSGAGTEAFF
TRBV18 | - | - | CASSDTRGSEQYF
TRBV2 | - | TRBD2 | CASSVSTSGGAYNEQFF
TRBV7-3 | once | TRBD1 | CASSTTGTGWAEQYF
TRBV9 | - | - | CASSVGPSGANVLTF
TRBV9 | - | TRBD1 | CASSVAGGGNTIYF
TRBV2 | - | - | CASSEDGGSYNEQFF
TRBV2 | - | - | CLNRGFNDYEQYF
TRBV5-4 | - | TRBD1 | CASSPGQGGKLFF
TRBV5-1 | - | TRBD1 | CASSSRTGLGYTF
TRBV7-2 | - | TRBD2 | CASSLEGRLAGGPDTQYF
TRBV3-1/TRBV3-2 | - | TRBD1 | CASSQGDRGNTIYF
TRBV27 | - | TRBD1 | CASSLAGQGASQPQHF
TRBV19 | - | - | CASRGDTTGANYGYTF
TRBV15 | - | TRBD2 | CATSSVGTSAFTDTQYF
TRBV3-1/TRBV3-2 | - | - | CASSQAVPGTVGSAAYEQYF
TRBV7-7 | - | TRBD1 | CASSLYRGPEQFF
TRBV6-2/TRBV6-3 | many | TRBD2 | CASSYGGGETDTQYF
TRBV5-5 | - | TRBD1 | CASTTGGYYEQYF
TRBV30 | - | - | CAWSVVDSNQPQHF
TRBV18 | once | TRBD1 | CASSPGQGINIQYF
TRBV7-6 | - | TRBD1 | CASSLRQGEEEKLFF
TRBV28 | many | TRBD1 | CASRSGQKGNQPQHF
TRBV14 | - | TRBD1 | CASSRTGADYGYTF
TRBV5-1 | - | TRBD1 | CASSPGTGGTEYGYTF
TRBV5-6 | few | - | CASSFGQGNQPQHF
TRBV3-1/TRBV3-2 | once | - | CASSHLAGSYEQYF
TRBV18 | - | - | CASSDRSISNQPQHF
TRBV5-4 | - | - | CASSHLQSGSGANVLTF
TRBV11-3 | - | - | CASSRDLGEAFF
TRBV10-1 | - | - | CASSDRQGGTEAFF
TRBV19 | - | TRBD1 | CASSFAGGSEAFF
TRBV27 | - | - | CASSRSGSSSYNSPLHF
TRBV5-5 | - | - | CASSLVPTETQHF
TRBV28 | - | - | CASTSRQTQTYEQYF